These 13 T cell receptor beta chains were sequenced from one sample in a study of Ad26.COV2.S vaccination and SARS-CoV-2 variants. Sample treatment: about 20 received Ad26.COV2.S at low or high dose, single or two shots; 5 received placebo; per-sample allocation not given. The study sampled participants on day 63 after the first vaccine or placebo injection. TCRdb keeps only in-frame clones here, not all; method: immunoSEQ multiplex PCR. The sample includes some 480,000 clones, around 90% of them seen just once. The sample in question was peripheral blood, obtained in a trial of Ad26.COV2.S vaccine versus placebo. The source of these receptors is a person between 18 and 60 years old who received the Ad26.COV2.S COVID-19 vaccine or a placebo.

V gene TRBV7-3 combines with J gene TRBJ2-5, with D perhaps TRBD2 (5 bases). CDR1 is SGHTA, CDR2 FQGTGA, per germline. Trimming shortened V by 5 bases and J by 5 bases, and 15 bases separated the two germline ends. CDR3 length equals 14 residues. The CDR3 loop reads CASSVEGPGETQYF. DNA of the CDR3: TGTGCCAGCAGCGTTGAAGGGCCGGGGGAGACCCAGTACTTC. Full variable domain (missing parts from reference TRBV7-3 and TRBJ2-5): GAGVSQTPSNKVTEKGKYVELRCDPISGHTALYWYRQSLGQGPEFLIYFQGTGAADDSGLPNDRFFAVRPEGSVSTLKIQRTERGDSAVYLCASSVEGPGETQYFGPGTRLLVL.

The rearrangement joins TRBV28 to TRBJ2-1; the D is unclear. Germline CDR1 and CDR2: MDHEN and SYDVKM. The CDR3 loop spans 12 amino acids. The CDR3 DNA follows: TGTGCTTCCAAGCCCGCCCTAAATGAGCAGTTCTTC. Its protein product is CASKPALNEQFF.

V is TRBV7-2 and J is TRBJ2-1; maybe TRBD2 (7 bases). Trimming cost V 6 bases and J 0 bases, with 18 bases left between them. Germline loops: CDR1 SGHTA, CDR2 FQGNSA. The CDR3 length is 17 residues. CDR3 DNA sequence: TGTGCCAGCAGGAGAGTAGGGGGGGCGGACTCCTACAATGAGCAGTTCTTC. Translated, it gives CASRRVGGADSYNEQFF.

The CDR3 reads CASSPKETQYF. The DNA of the CDR3 is TGTGCCAGCAGTCCTAAAGAGACCCAGTACTTC. The chain links TRBV12-3 or TRBV12-4 to TRBJ2-5; D remains ambiguous. V lost 5 bases, J lost 3 bases, and 4 bases lay in between. The CDR3 has 11 residues.

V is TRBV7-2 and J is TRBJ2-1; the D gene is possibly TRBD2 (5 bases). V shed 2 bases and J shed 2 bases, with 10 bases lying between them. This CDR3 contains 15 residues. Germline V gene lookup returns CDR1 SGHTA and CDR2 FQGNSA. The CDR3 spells CASSLRGSPYNEQFF. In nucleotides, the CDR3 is TGTGCCAGCAGCTTACGGGGTTCCCCCTACAATGAGCAGTTCTTC.

The CDR3 protein is CASSYRGTPKETQYF. The CDR3 DNA reads TGTGCCAGCAGTTACCGGGGGACTCCTAAAGAGACCCAGTACTTC. V gene TRBV6-6 combines with J gene TRBJ2-5; a possible D gene is TRBD2 (6 bases). Deletions cut 2 bases from V and 3 bases from J, with 13 bases between. The CDR3 has 15 residues. CDR1 and CDR2 from the germline V gene are MNHNY and SVGAGI (reference sequence).

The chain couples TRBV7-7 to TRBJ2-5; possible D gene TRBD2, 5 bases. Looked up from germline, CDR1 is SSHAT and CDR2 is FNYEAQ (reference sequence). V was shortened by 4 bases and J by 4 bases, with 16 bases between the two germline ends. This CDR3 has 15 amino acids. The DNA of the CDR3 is TGTGCCAGCAGCTCCTCCGGGGTACGGGGAGAGACCCAGTACTTC. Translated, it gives CASSSSGVRGETQYF.

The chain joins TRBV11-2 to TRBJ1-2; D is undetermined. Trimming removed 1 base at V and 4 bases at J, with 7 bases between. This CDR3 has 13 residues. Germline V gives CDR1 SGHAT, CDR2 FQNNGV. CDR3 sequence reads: CASSLVAGYGYTF. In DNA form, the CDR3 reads TGTGCCAGCAGCTTAGTCGCGGGCTATGGCTACACCTTC.

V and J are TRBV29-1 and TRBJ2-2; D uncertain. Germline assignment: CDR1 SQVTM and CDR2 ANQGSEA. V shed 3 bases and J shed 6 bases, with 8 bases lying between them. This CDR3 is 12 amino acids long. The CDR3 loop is CSVEVPPGELFF. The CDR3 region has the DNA TGCAGCGTTGAGGTCCCGCCCGGGGAGCTGTTTTTT.

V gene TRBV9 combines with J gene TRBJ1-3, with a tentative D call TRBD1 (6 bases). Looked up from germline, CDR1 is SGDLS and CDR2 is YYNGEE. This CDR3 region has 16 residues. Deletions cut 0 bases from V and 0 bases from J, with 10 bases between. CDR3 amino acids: CASSVATGLSGNTIYF. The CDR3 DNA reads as TGTGCCAGCAGCGTAGCCACAGGGCTCTCTGGAAACACCATATATTTT.

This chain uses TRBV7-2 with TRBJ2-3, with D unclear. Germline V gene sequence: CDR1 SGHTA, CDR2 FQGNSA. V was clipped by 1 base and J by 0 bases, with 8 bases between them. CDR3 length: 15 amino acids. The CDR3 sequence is CASSLETLSTDTQYF. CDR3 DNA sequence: TGTGCCAGCAGCTTAGAAACTCTTAGCACAGATACGCAGTATTTT. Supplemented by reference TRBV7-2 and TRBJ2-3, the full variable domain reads GAGVSQSPSNKVTEKGKDVELRCDPISGHTALYWYRQSLGQGLEFLIYFQGNSAPDKSGLPSDRFSAERTGGSVSTLTIQRTQQEDSAVYLCASSLETLSTDTQYFGPGTRLTVL.

DNA of the CDR3: TGTGCCAGCAGCTTAGTAGGACTAGCCGATGAGCAGTTCTTC. It codes for CASSLVGLADEQFF. This chain links TRBV7-9 with TRBJ2-1; TRBD2 aligns across 8 bases. Trimming cost V 1 base and J 8 bases; bases outside gene matches: 4. CDR1 is SEHNR and CDR2 is FQNEAQ in the germline V gene (reference sequence). The CDR3 totals 14 residues.

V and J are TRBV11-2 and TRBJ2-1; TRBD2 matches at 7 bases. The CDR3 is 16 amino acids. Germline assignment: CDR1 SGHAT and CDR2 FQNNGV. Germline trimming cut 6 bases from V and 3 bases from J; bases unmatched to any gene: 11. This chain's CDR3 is CASSFVKGGLYNEQFF. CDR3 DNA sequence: TGTGCCAGCAGTTTTGTTAAGGGAGGGCTCTACAATGAGCAGTTCTTC.